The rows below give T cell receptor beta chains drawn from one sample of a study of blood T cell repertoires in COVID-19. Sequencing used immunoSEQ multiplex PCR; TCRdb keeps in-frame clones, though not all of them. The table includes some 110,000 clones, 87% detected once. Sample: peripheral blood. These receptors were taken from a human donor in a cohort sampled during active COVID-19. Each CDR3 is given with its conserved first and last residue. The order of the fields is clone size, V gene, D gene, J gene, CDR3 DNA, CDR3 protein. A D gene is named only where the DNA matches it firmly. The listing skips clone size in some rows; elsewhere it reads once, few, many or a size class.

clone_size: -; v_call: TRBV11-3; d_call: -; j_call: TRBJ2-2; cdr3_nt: TGTGCCAGCAGCCTAACCGGGGAGCTGTTTTTT; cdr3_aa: CASSLTGELFF
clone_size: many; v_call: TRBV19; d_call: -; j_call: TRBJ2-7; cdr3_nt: TGTGCCAGTAGTTCAGGACAATACGAGCAGTACTTC; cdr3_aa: CASSSGQYEQYF
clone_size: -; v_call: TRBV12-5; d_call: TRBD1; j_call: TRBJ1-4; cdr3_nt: TGTGCTAGTGGTTTGTTATTCCCGCCCGGGACAGGAAATAATGAAAAACTGTTTTTT; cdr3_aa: CASGLLFPPGTGNNEKLFF
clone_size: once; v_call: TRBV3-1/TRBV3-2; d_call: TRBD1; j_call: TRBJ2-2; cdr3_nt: TGTGCCAGCAGCGACAGGGGGCTCACCGGGGAGCTGTTTTTT; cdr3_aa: CASSDRGLTGELFF
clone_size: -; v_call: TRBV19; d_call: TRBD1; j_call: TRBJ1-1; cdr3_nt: TGTGCCAGTAGTATTAGGACAGGGGAAAGGTTTGAAGCTTTCTTT; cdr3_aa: CASSIRTGERFEAFF
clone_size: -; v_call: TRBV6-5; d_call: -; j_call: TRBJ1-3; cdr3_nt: TGTGCCAGCATCTCCAGGAACTCTGGAAACACCATATATTTT; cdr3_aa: CASISRNSGNTIYF
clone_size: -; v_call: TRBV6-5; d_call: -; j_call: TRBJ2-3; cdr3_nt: TGTGCCAGCGGGATTTTATCGGTTCTAGCGGATACGCAGTATTTT; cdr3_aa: CASGILSVLADTQYF
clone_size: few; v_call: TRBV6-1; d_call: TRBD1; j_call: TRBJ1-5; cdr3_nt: TGTGCCAGCAGTGAATTGGGACAGGGGGATCAGCCCCAGCATTTT; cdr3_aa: CASSELGQGDQPQHF
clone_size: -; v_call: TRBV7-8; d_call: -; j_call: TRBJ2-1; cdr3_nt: TGTGCCAGCAGTTCGAAGCCAGGGTACAATGAGCAGTTCTTC; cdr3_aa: CASSSKPGYNEQFF
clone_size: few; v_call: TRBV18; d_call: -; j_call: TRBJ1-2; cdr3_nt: TGTGCCAGCTCACCACCGGACAGCCGTAACTATGGCTACACCTTC; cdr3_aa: CASSPPDSRNYGYTF
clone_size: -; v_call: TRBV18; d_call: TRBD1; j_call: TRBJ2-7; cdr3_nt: TGTGCCAGCTCACGGGGACAGGGGGCTTACGAGCAGTACTTC; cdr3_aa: CASSRGQGAYEQYF
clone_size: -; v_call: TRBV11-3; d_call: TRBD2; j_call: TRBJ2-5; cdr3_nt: TGTGCCAGCATGCGGGGGGGGCGTTCCCAAGAGACCCAGTACTTC; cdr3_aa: CASMRGGRSQETQYF
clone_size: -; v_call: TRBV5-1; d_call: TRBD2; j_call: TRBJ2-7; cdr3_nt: TGCGCCAGCAGCTTGGGGTTAGCGGGAGTACCCGAGCAGTACTTC; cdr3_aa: CASSLGLAGVPEQYF
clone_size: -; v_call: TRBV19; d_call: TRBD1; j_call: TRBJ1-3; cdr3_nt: TGTGCCAGTAGTTCAGGGGGGACTGGAAACACCATATATTTT; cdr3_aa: CASSSGGTGNTIYF
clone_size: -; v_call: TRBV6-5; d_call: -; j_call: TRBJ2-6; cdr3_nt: TGTGCCAGCAGTTACACCGGACAAGGCCCCGCCAACGTCCTGACTTTC; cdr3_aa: CASSYTGQGPANVLTF
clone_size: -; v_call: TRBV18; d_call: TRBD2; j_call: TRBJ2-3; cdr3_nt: TGTGCCAGCTCACCGGGGCTAGCGGGGTTAGATACGCAGTATTTT; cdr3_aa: CASSPGLAGLDTQYF
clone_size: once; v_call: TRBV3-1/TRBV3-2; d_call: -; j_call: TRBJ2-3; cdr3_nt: TGTGCCAGCAGCCAGGGACACGACAGCACAGATACGCAGTATTTT; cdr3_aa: CASSQGHDSTDTQYF
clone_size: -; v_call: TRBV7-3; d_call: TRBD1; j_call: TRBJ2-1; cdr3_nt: TGTGCCAGCAGCACAACGGGACAGGGGTCCTACAATGAGCAGTTCTTC; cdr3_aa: CASSTTGQGSYNEQFF
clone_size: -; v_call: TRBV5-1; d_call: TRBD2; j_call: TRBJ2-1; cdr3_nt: TGCGCCAGCAGCCCCGGGACTAGCGGGGGGCAGACCTACAATGAGCAGTTCTTC; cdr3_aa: CASSPGTSGGQTYNEQFF
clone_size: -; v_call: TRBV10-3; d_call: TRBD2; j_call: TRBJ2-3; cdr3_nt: TGTGCCATCAGTGAGACTAGCGGCACAGATACGCAGTATTTT; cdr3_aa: CAISETSGTDTQYF
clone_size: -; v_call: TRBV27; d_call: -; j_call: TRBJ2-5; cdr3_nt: TGTGCCAGCAGTTTATCTAGCCGCGAGACCCAGTACTTC; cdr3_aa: CASSLSSRETQYF
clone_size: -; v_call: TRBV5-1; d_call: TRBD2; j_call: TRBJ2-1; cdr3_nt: TGCGCCAGCAGCTTAGGCGGAGTAGCGGGATATGGGGCCTACAATGAGCAGTTCTTC; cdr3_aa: CASSLGGVAGYGAYNEQFF
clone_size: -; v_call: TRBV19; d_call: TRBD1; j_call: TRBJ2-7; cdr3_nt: TGTGCCAGTAGTAGAAACAGGGGGTCCAACGAGCAGTACTTC; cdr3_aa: CASSRNRGSNEQYF
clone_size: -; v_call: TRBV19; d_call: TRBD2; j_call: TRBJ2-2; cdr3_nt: TGTGCCAGTAGTATAGGGGAGGGAGCCGGGGAGCTGTTTTTT; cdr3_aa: CASSIGEGAGELFF
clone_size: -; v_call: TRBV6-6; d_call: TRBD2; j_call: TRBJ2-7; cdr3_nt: TGTGCCAGCAGTTACGGGGCTAGCGGCATAGTCTACGAGCAGTACTTC; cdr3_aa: CASSYGASGIVYEQYF
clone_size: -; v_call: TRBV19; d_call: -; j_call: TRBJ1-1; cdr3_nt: TGTGCCAGTAGTCCAGACAGGAGCCGGAACACTGAAGCTTTCTTT; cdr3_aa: CASSPDRSRNTEAFF